These 24 T cell receptor beta chains originate from one sample sequenced in a study of T-cell memory formation after mild COVID-19. TCRdb re-derived calls from the 5' RACE reads in MiXCR, one entry per CDR3 protein. The table records around 220,000 distinct CDR3 sequences, approximately 16% of them present only once. Sequences were obtained from PBMCs or a T cell subset sorted from them (not recorded which). Receptor source: a man aged 18 to 29 who had mild COVID-19 (a few samples of this study predate the infection). Cell type and time point are not known.

There are a few counts of this clonotype. V and J are TRBV7-9 and TRBJ2-3, with TRBD1 identical over 7 bases. The CDR3 spans 17 residues. CDR1 is SEHNR, CDR2 FQNEAQ, per germline (reference sequence). With V trimmed by 5 bases and J by 2 bases, 13 bases remained unmatched. The CDR3 protein is CASSPLVQTGYTDTQYF. The CDR3 DNA reads as TGTGCCAGCAGCCCCTTAGTCCAGACAGGGTACACAGATACGCAGTATTTT.

The rearrangement joins TRBV5-1 to TRBJ2-3; 12 positions agree with TRBD2. After removal of 5 bases from V and 4 bases from J, the junction contained 5 bases not matched to a gene. CDR1 is SGHRS, CDR2 YFSETQ, per germline. The CDR3 has 15 amino acids. CDR3 amino acids: CASRHLAGGPDTQYF. CDR3 sequence (DNA): TGCGCCAGCAGACATCTAGCGGGGGGGCCAGATACGCAGTATTTT.

This clonotype occurred many times. The CDR3 region has the DNA TGTGCTTCGACCGGCCTAGCGGGGAGGGAGACCCAGTACTTC. Its translation: CASTGLAGRETQYF. V and J are TRBV3-1 and TRBJ2-5; 9 bases are shared with TRBD2. The CDR3 is 14 residues long. Germline assignment: CDR1 LGHDT and CDR2 YNNKEL (reference sequence).

In its sample, this clonotype was seen a few times. The chain is built from TRBV18 and TRBJ2-5; no firm D call. This CDR3 is 12 amino acids long. The V end lost 3 bases, the J end lost 8 bases, and 10 bases lay between the germline ends. Per germline, CDR1 KGHSH and CDR2 LQKENI. DNA of the CDR3: TGTGCCAGCTCACCGTTGGCAGATACCCAGTACTTC. This encodes CASSPLADTQYF. Supplemented by reference TRBV18 and TRBJ2-5, the full variable domain reads NAGVMQNPRHLVRRRGQEARLRCSPMKGHSHVYWYRQLPEEGLKFMVYLQKENIIDESGMPKERFSAEFPKEGPSILRIQQVVRGDSAAYFCASSPLADTQYFGPGTRLLVL.

The table lists this clonotype with many counts. The V gene is TRBV4-3, the J gene TRBJ1-6; 8 nucleotides align to TRBD1. Germline V gives CDR1 LGHNA, CDR2 YSLEER. The CDR3 covers 15 residues. The ends lost 6 bases at V and 9 bases at J; junction bases unmatched: 10. CDR3 sequence: CASREQGASASPLHF. The CDR3 DNA follows: TGCGCCAGCAGAGAGCAGGGGGCTTCAGCTTCACCCCTCCACTTT.

J is TRBJ1-6 and V is TRBV12-3 or TRBV12-4, with TRBD1 matching 8 bases. The trim removed 4 bases at V and 10 bases at J, leaving 9 bases unmatched. This CDR3 is built from 15 residues. CDR3 sequence reads: CASSSQQGAQSPLHF. CDR3 DNA: TGTGCCAGCAGTTCCCAGCAGGGGGCACAATCACCCCTCCACTTT.

The chain uses TRBV4-2 and TRBJ2-2; TRBD2 might be the D (6 bases). This CDR3 is 15 amino acids long. Deletions cut 4 bases from V and 2 bases from J, with 11 bases between. Germline CDR1 reads LGHNA; CDR2 reads YNFKEQ. The CDR3 sequence: CASSRGTLNTGELFF. In nucleotides, the CDR3 is TGTGCCAGCAGCCGAGGGACTCTAAACACCGGGGAGCTGTTTTTT.

This clonotype was detected a few times. The chain couples TRBV24-1 to TRBJ1-2; maybe TRBD1 (6 bases). The germline V gene encodes CDR1 KGHDR and CDR2 SFDVKD. This CDR3 comprises 15 residues. Trimming removed 3 bases at V and 4 bases at J, with 14 bases between. In DNA form, the CDR3 reads TGTGCCACCAGTGATCGAGGCCGGGACATCTATGGCTACACCTTC. This sequence encodes CATSDRGRDIYGYTF.

The chain employs TRBV14 and TRBJ1-5; no clear D gene. The CDR3 totals 14 residues. The V end was cut by 4 bases, the J end by 10 bases, with 17 bases between. CDR1 and CDR2 (germline): SGHDN, FVKESK. The CDR3 region has the DNA TGTGCCAGCAGCCCCTCAGGCAGCAGTGGACCCCAGCATTTT. Translation: CASSPSGSSGPQHF.

Here the CDR3 reads CASSGRISSYEQYF. CDR3 DNA sequence: TGTGCCAGCAGTGGAAGGATAAGCTCCTACGAGCAGTACTTC. The chain joins TRBV2 to TRBJ2-7; D not resolved. Per germline, CDR1 SNHLY and CDR2 FYNNEI. The ends were cut back, 4 bases at V and 0 bases at J, with 10 bases in the middle. This CDR3 has 14 residues.

The chain recombines TRBV10-3 with TRBJ2-7; 9 bases map to TRBD1. The V segment lost 11 bases and the J segment 6 bases; nucleotides outside the gene matches: 11. Germline loops: CDR1 ENHRY, CDR2 SYGVKD. The CDR3 consists of 13 residues. The CDR3 DNA reads as TGTGCCGCAACTTCGGGACAGGGTGGCGAGCAGTACTTC. Translation gives CAATSGQGGEQYF.

This clonotype was counted only a few times. The CDR3 nucleotides read TGTGCCATCAGTGTGGGACCTAGCGGGGCCGGGGGTGAGCAGTTCTTC. Translation gives CAISVGPSGAGGEQFF. This sequence joins TRBV10-3 and TRBJ2-1, with 9 bases fitting TRBD2. CDR3 length: 16 residues. V was pared by 4 bases and J by 9 bases, with 13 bases of the junction left unmatched. Germline V lookup: CDR1 ENHRY, CDR2 SYGVKD.

The sample holds a few counts of this clonotype. CDR3 loop: CASAWVDEQFF. The CDR3 DNA sequence: TGTGCCAGCGCCTGGGTGGATGAGCAGTTCTTC. The rearrangement joins TRBV2 to TRBJ2-1; no firm D call. The CDR3 spans 11 residues. The V gene lost 8 bases and the J gene lost 8 bases, with 10 bases spanning the gap. Looked up from germline, CDR1 is SNHLY and CDR2 is FYNNEI.

This chain joins TRBV12-3 or TRBV12-4 and TRBJ1-5, with D perhaps TRBD1 (5 bases). This CDR3 has 14 residues. Trimming removed 5 bases from V and 3 bases from J, with 11 bases in between. The CDR3: CASSHATDNQPQHF. The CDR3 region has the DNA TGTGCCAGCAGTCATGCGACAGACAATCAGCCCCAGCATTTT.

This clonotype has ten or more counts. The CDR3 loop reads CASSFRLAGELFF. CDR3 in DNA: TGTGCCAGCAGTTTCAGACTAGCCGGGGAGCTGTTTTTT. The V call is TRBV27, the J call TRBJ2-2; weak D call: TRBD2 (6 bases). This CDR3 contains 13 residues. CDR1 MNHEY and CDR2 SMNVEV come from the germline V gene (reference sequence). V lost 3 bases, J lost 6 bases, and 8 bases lay in between.

This clonotype was seen ten or more times. The chain combines TRBV23-1 with TRBJ2-5, with TRBD1 matching over 7 bases. TRBV23-1 qualifies as an ORF whose function is uncertain. The CDR3 has 15 residues. J was trimmed by 2 bases and V by 6 bases; bases with no gene match: 9. The CDR3 protein is CASRSGTEHQETQYF. The CDR3 DNA is TGCGCCAGCAGATCCGGGACAGAACATCAAGAGACCCAGTACTTC.

This clonotype showed up many times. The V gene is TRBV20-1, the J gene TRBJ1-1; D not resolved. Germline lookup yields CDR1 DFQATT and CDR2 SNEGSKA (reference sequence). This CDR3 comprises 14 residues. Trimming removed 0 bases from V and 0 bases from J, with 8 bases in between. The DNA for the CDR3 is TGCAGTGCTAGAGAGCCCGGTTTGAACACTGAAGCTTTCTTT. Translated: CSAREPGLNTEAFF.

The V and J genes are TRBV27 and TRBJ2-7; D assignment may be TRBD1 or TRBD2 (5 bases each). CDR1 and CDR2 (germline): MNHEY, SMNVEV (reference sequence). Between the trimmed V and J ends, which lost 7 bases and 5 bases, there was a span of 12 bases. The CDR3 is made up of 12 amino acids. The CDR3 DNA reads as TGTGCCAGCAATTTTGGGGGAAACGAGCAGTACGTC. It encodes CASNFGGNEQYV.

The J gene is TRBJ2-7, the V gene TRBV20-1; 7 bases line up with TRBD1. Germline V gene data show CDR1 as DFQATT and CDR2 as SNEGSKA (reference sequence). Trimming cost V 4 bases and J 1 base; bases outside gene matches: 7. This CDR3 contains 14 residues. The CDR3 DNA reads TGCAGTGCTAAGACAGGGTCTTCGTCCTACGAGCAGTACTTC. It is translated as CSAKTGSSSYEQYF.

The chain employs TRBV10-1 and TRBJ2-1, with 7 nucleotides matching TRBD2. V lost 5 bases and J lost 10; bases outside the gene matches: 8. There are 13 residues in the CDR3. CDR1 WNHNN and CDR2 SYGVQD come from the germline V gene (reference sequence). The CDR3 coding sequence is TGCGCCAGCAGTTTTCGGGGGGAAGGCGAGCAGTTCTTC. Encoded protein: CASSFRGEGEQFF.

This chain connects TRBV5-1 to TRBJ1-5, with D hard to call. This CDR3 has 15 amino acids. The V gene's germline CDR1 is SGHRS and CDR2 YFSETQ. Trimming took 0 bases from V and 2 from J, leaving 9 bases between them. CDR3 loop: CASSLGVLGNQPQHF. For the CDR3, the DNA is TGCGCCAGCAGCTTGGGGGTTTTGGGCAATCAGCCCCAGCATTTT.

The chain employs TRBV7-9 and TRBJ1-3; possible D gene TRBD1, 6 bases. Germline assignment: CDR1 SEHNR and CDR2 FQNEAQ (reference sequence). V lost 4 bases and J lost 8, with 27 bases in between. The CDR3 has 18 residues. CDR3 coding DNA: TGTGCCAGCAGCTACCTCAGACAGGACTCAGTTGTTGGTTACACCATATATTTT. Its protein product is CASSYLRQDSVVGYTIYF.

This clonotype was recorded a few times. The gene calls are TRBV29-1 and TRBJ2-1; D perhaps matches TRBD2 (5 bases). Germline V gives CDR1 SQVTM, CDR2 ANQGSEA. Trimming stripped 5 bases from V and 5 bases from J, with 19 bases between. This CDR3 comprises 15 residues. The CDR3 region is CSVLPRAGSDNEQFF. As DNA, the CDR3 is TGCAGCGTTCTCCCCCGGGCGGGCAGTGACAATGAGCAGTTCTTC.

There are a few counts of this clonotype. The genes are TRBV5-1 and TRBJ1-4, with 9 nucleotides matching TRBD1. Trimming took 4 bases from V and 7 from J; bases not matched to a gene: 11. Germline values: CDR1 SGHRS, CDR2 YFSETQ. This CDR3 contains 16 residues. DNA for the CDR3: TGCGCCAGCAGCCCGGGGACAGGGCCTATGCGTGAAAAACTGTTTTTT. It specifies CASSPGTGPMREKLFF.